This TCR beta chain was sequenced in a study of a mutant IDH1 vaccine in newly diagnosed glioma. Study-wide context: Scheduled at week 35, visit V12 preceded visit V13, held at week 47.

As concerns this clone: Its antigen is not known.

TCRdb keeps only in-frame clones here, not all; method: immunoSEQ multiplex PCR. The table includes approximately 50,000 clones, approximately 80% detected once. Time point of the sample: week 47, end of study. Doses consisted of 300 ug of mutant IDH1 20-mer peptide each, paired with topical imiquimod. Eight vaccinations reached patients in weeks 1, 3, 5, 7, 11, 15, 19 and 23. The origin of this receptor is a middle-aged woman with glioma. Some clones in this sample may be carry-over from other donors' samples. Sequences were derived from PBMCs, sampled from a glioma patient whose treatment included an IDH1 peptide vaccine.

The CDR3 sequence is CASLVTINYGYTF. CDR3 in DNA: TGTGCCAGCTTGGTAACTATTAACTATGGCTACACCTTC. J is TRBJ1-2 and V is TRBV2; the D is unclear. The germline V and J ends were trimmed by 8 bases and 1 base, with 11 bases remaining between them. The CDR3 extends over 13 amino acids. Germline lookup yields CDR1 SNHLY and CDR2 FYNNEI.